One sample yielded the 27 T cell receptor beta chains listed below, sequenced in a study of blood T cell repertoires in COVID-19 (dated by TCRdb to the early 2020s). Libraries were constructed by the immunoSEQ multiplex PCR assay. The table was pulled from immuneACCESS by TCRdb, which kept in-frame rearrangements only. Such tables lose some clones; where checked, under half of the loss comes from unresolved V genes, and the rest has no known cause. This sample is represented by around 220,000 clones; 70% to 85% of them were singletons. The top ten clones comprise more than 4.5% of the sample. The sequenced sample consisted of peripheral blood. The receptors shown here come from a woman aged 80 or older with active or convalescent COVID-19.

The gene calls are TRBV19 and TRBJ1-1; possible D gene TRBD1, 6 bases. This CDR3 has 14 residues. Germline values: CDR1 LNHDA, CDR2 SQIVND (reference sequence). V was pared by 4 bases and J by 0 bases, with 9 bases between. The chain's CDR3 is CASSRGGLNTEAFF. As DNA, the CDR3 is TGTGCCAGTAGTAGGGGGGGCCTGAACACTGAAGCTTTCTTT.

CDR3 sequence: CASSHGTSHNEQFF. DNA of the CDR3: TGTGCCAGCAGCCACGGGACTAGCCACAATGAGCAGTTCTTC. The chain links TRBV3-1 (or the pseudogene TRBV3-2) to TRBJ2-1; the match to TRBD2 covers 9 bases. The CDR3 runs to 14 residues. Per the germline V gene, CDR1 is LGHDT and CDR2 is YNNKEL (reference sequence). The trim removed 3 bases at V and 5 bases at J, leaving 2 bases unmatched.

This clone was seen a handful of times. This chain uses TRBV30 with TRBJ1-5; D might be TRBD1 (6 bases). V was shortened by 2 bases and J by 5 bases, with 10 bases between the two germline ends. CDR1 is GTSNPN and CDR2 is SVGIG in the germline V gene (reference sequence). This CDR3 is 13 amino acids long. Here the CDR3 DNA reads TGTGCCTGGAGTCCAGGGGACGATCAGCCCCAGCATTTT. As protein: CAWSPGDDQPQHF.

This clone appeared a few times. V usage is TRBV10-1 and J usage is TRBJ2-1; TRBD1 agrees at 12 bases. V dropped 6 bases and J dropped 13; count of bases not matched to a gene: 7. The CDR3 has 13 residues. Germline V lookup: CDR1 WNHNN, CDR2 SYGVQD (reference sequence). CDR3: CASSPGQGASQFF. The CDR3 DNA reads TGCGCCAGCAGCCCGGGACAGGGGGCTAGTCAGTTCTTC.

The V call is TRBV10-3, the J call TRBJ1-4; TRBD1 might be the D (5 bases). This CDR3 has 13 amino acids. Trimming took off 7 bases at V and 8 bases at J, with 14 bases between the two ends. Germline V gene data show CDR1 as ENHRY and CDR2 as SYGVKD. Here the CDR3 DNA reads TGTGCCATCAAAGGACAAATCGGGGAAAAACTGTTTTTT. Residues: CAIKGQIGEKLFF.

The V call is TRBV7-2, the J call TRBJ1-6, with 10 bases identical to TRBD1. Germline-derived CDR1 and CDR2 are SGHTA and FQGNSA. After removal of 5 bases from V and 6 bases from J, the junction contained 4 bases not matched to a gene. The CDR3 runs to 15 residues. The CDR3 DNA reads TGTGCCAGCAGCCGGACAGGGGGGATTAATTCACCCCTCCACTTT. It is translated as CASSRTGGINSPLHF.

The J gene is TRBJ1-5, the V gene TRBV7-2; D possibly corresponds to TRBD1 (5 bases). The CDR3 loop spans 14 amino acids. CDR1 SGHTA and CDR2 FQGNSA come from the germline V gene. Trimming pared 5 bases from V and 4 bases from J, leaving 12 bases between. Here the CDR3 reads CASSSRQINQPQHF. For the CDR3, the DNA is TGTGCCAGCAGCAGCAGACAGATAAATCAGCCCCAGCATTTT.

In its sample, this clone was seen once. The chain recombines TRBV6-5 with TRBJ1-2; 9 bases are a match to TRBD1. The V gene's germline CDR1 is MNHEY and CDR2 SVGAGI. The length of the CDR3 is 12 residues. V gave up 10 bases and J gave up 4 bases; unmatched junction bases: 4. As DNA, the CDR3 is TGTGCCACTACAGGGGGCATCTATGGCTACACCTTC. Protein sequence: CATTGGIYGYTF.

There are a few counts of this clone. The gene calls are TRBV6-5 and TRBJ2-5; tentatively, D is TRBD2 (6 bases). The CDR3 extends over 13 amino acids. Germline V gene lookup returns CDR1 MNHEY and CDR2 SVGAGI. V lost 7 bases to trimming and J lost 4 bases, with 13 bases between them. CDR3 DNA sequence: TGTGCCAGCACCCGGGGGAAAGGAGAGACCCAGTACTTC. It codes for CASTRGKGETQYF.

The V and J genes are TRBV3-1 (or the pseudogene TRBV3-2) and TRBJ1-1; D perhaps matches TRBD1 (6 bases). Per the germline V gene, CDR1 is LGHDT and CDR2 is YNNKEL (reference sequence). V was trimmed by 2 bases and J by 11 bases, leaving 15 bases between them. CDR3 length: 13 residues. The CDR3: CASSQMGGGSAFF. In nucleotides, the CDR3 is TGTGCCAGCAGCCAAATGGGAGGGGGTTCTGCTTTCTTT.

The chain employs TRBV19 and TRBJ1-2, with TRBD1 matching over 7 bases. J lost 0 bases, V lost 5 bases, and 6 bases had no gene match. CDR3 size: 15 residues. Germline CDR1 is LNHDA and CDR2 is SQIVND (reference sequence). CDR3 sequence (DNA): TGTGCCAGTAGTGCCCGTACAGGGGCTAACTATGGCTACACCTTC. It yields the protein CASSARTGANYGYTF. Complete variable domain (other parts from reference TRBV19 and TRBJ1-2): DGGITQSPKYLFRKEGQNVTLSCEQNLNHDAMYWYRQDPGQGLRLIYYSQIVNDFQKGDIAEGYSVSREKKESFPLTVTSAQKNPTAFYLCASSARTGANYGYTFGSGTRLTVV.

The chain couples TRBV5-6 to TRBJ1-6; 12 nucleotides line up with TRBD1. V shed 4 bases and J 5 bases; nucleotides not matched to a gene: 1. The length of the CDR3 is 15 residues. In germline, CDR1 is SGHDT, CDR2 YYEEEE. CDR3 residues: CASSRDRGHNSPLHF. DNA of the CDR3: TGTGCCAGCAGCCGGGACAGGGGGCATAATTCACCCCTCCACTTT. The full variable domain, its missing parts supplied by reference TRBV5-6 and TRBJ1-6, is DAGVTQSPTHLIKTRGQQVTLRCSPKSGHDTVSWYQQALGQGPQFIFQYYEEEERQRGNFPDRFSGHQFPNYSSELNVNALLLGDSALYLCASSRDRGHNSPLHFGNGTRLTVT.

This clone has at least ten counts. The chain uses TRBV28 and TRBJ1-6; 7 nucleotides agree with TRBD1. After removal of 3 bases from V and 8 bases from J, the junction contained 7 bases not matched to a gene. The CDR3 is made up of 15 amino acids. CDR1 and CDR2 from the germline V gene are MDHEN and SYDVKM. The CDR3 reads CASSLTGISYSPLHF. The CDR3, as DNA: TGTGCCAGCAGTTTGACAGGGATTAGTTATTCACCCCTCCACTTT. The whole variable domain, remainder taken from reference TRBV28 and TRBJ1-6, is DVKVTQSSRYLVKRTGEKVFLECVQDMDHENMFWYRQDPGLGLRLIYFSYDVKMKEKGDIPEGYSVSREKKERFSLILESASTNQTSMYLCASSLTGISYSPLHFGNGTRLTVT.

CDR3 sequence (DNA): TGCAGTGCTAGTGAAGGGAGCTCCTACGAGCAGTACTTC. It specifies CSASEGSSYEQYF. This sequence joins TRBV20-1 and TRBJ2-7; D might be TRBD2 (5 bases). The CDR3 is 13 residues long. Trimming pared 3 bases from V and 0 bases from J, leaving 9 bases between. Germline V gene sequence: CDR1 DFQATT, CDR2 SNEGSKA (reference sequence).

V and J are TRBV28 and TRBJ2-2; 7 nucleotides match TRBD1. This CDR3 is built from 15 residues. Trimming removed 3 bases from V and 3 bases from J; junction bases left unmatched: 4. Germline V CDR1 and CDR2: MDHEN, SYDVKM. The CDR3 loop is CASSFGTAYTGELFF. In DNA, the CDR3 is TGTGCCAGCAGTTTTGGGACAGCTTACACCGGGGAGCTGTTTTTT.

The DNA for the CDR3 is TGTGCCAGCAGCCCAAGCGGGGGGTTCACAGATACGCAGTATTTT. Its protein product is CASSPSGGFTDTQYF. The chain couples TRBV6-5 to TRBJ2-3; TRBD2 agrees at 9 bases. With 6 bases clipped from V and 2 bases from J, the junction kept 6 bases outside the gene matches. Per germline, CDR1 MNHEY and CDR2 SVGAGI. The CDR3 runs 15 residues.

The V and J genes are TRBV5-1 and TRBJ1-1; 7 nucleotides match TRBD1. Germline CDR1 is SGHRS and CDR2 is YFSETQ. The CDR3 consists of 14 residues. V lost 2 bases, J lost 11 bases, and 12 bases stayed unmatched. CDR3 region: CASSFGQVAVGAFF. The CDR3 region has the DNA TGCGCCAGCAGCTTCGGACAGGTTGCGGTTGGGGCTTTCTTT.

The chain recombines TRBV27 with TRBJ1-1; maybe TRBD1 (6 bases). The germline V gene encodes CDR1 MNHEY and CDR2 SMNVEV (reference sequence). Trimming pared 0 bases from V and 10 bases from J, leaving 12 bases between. This CDR3 spans 13 amino acids. The CDR3 sequence is CASSLSGQGRAFF. Written as DNA, the CDR3 is TGTGCCAGCAGTTTATCGGGCCAGGGGCGAGCTTTCTTT.

The rearrangement uses TRBV27 and TRBJ1-4, with D perhaps TRBD1 (6 bases). The germline V and J ends were trimmed by 5 bases and 8 bases, with 12 bases remaining between them. There are 13 residues in the CDR3. Germline CDR1 is MNHEY and CDR2 is SMNVEV (reference sequence). In DNA, the CDR3 is TGTGCCAGCAGTCCCGGGACATGGGAAAAACTGTTTTTT. Translated: CASSPGTWEKLFF. Complete variable domain (other parts from reference TRBV27 and TRBJ1-4): EAQVTQNPRYLITVTGKKLTVTCSQNMNHEYMSWYRQDPGLGLRQIYYSMNVEVTDKGDVPEGYKVSRKEKRNFPLILESPSPNQTSLYFCASSPGTWEKLFFGSGTQLSVL.

In nucleotides, the CDR3 is TGCGCCAGCAGCTTGTTGGGACAGCAAGAGACCCAGTACTTC. Amino acid sequence: CASSLLGQQETQYF. The genes are TRBV5-1 and TRBJ2-5; TRBD1 matches at 7 bases. The CDR3 loop spans 14 amino acids. CDR1 is SGHRS, CDR2 YFSETQ, per germline. With V trimmed by 1 base and J by 2 bases, 2 bases remained unmatched.

CDR3 residues: CASSPPSRANTEAFF. The CDR3 nucleotides read TGTGCCAGCTCACCACCGTCCAGGGCCAACACTGAAGCTTTCTTT. J is TRBJ1-1 and V is TRBV18; D may be TRBD1 (5 bases). The germline V and J ends were trimmed by 0 bases and 2 bases, with 10 bases remaining between them. The germline CDR1 and CDR2 sequences are KGHSH and LQKENI. This CDR3 has 15 amino acids.

Comment on this clone: At one end, the junction sequence differs from germline, possibly due to a read error. The chain couples TRBV4-1 to TRBJ1-5; D remains unclear. In germline, CDR1 is MGHRA, CDR2 YSYEKL. The CDR3 contains 16 residues. The CDR3 DNA reads as TGCGCCAGCAGCAAAGAGGTAACCACTATCAATCAGCCCCAGCATTTT. Its protein is CASSKEVTTINQPQHF.

This clone was detected ten times or more. The chain has TRBV11-1 and TRBJ1-1; D is ambiguous. V was clipped by 1 base and J by 2 bases, with 5 bases between them. Per the germline V gene, CDR1 is SGHAT and CDR2 is FQDESV (reference sequence). CDR3 size: 13 residues. The CDR3 protein is CASSLVVNTEAFF. As DNA, the CDR3 is TGTGCCAGCAGCTTAGTCGTTAACACTGAAGCTTTCTTT.

This clone was counted a few times. This chain connects TRBV5-6 to TRBJ2-1, with a tentative D call TRBD2 (6 bases). Germline V gene data show CDR1 as SGHDT and CDR2 as YYEEEE. The CDR3 is 12 residues long. Trimming cost V 1 base and J 15 bases, with 14 bases left between them. In DNA form, the CDR3 reads TGTGCCAGCAGCTTGACAAGCGGGCACGGGTTCTTC. Residues: CASSLTSGHGFF.

The chain is built from TRBV5-1 and TRBJ2-2, with D possibly TRBD2 on 7 matching bases. The CDR3 covers 17 residues. Looked up from germline, CDR1 is SGHRS and CDR2 is YFSETQ. V lost 1 base and J 3 bases, leaving 16 bases between the germline ends. The CDR3 coding sequence is TGCGCCAGCAGCTTGTATTCGCGGGGGCCGTACACCGGGGAGCTGTTTTTT. Translation gives CASSLYSRGPYTGELFF.

The genes are TRBV5-8 and TRBJ1-3, with a possible D match to TRBD1 (5 bases). Trimming took 0 bases from V and 2 from J, leaving 12 bases between them. This CDR3 is 16 amino acids long. Germline V CDR1 and CDR2: SGHTS, YDEGEE. The CDR3 nucleotides are TGTGCCAGCAGCTTGGGGGGACTTATCGCTGGAAACACCATATATTTT. Its protein product is CASSLGGLIAGNTIYF.

In its sample, this clone was seen once. The rearrangement links TRBV6-5 to TRBJ2-3; a possible D gene is TRBD1 (6 bases). CDR1 is MNHEY and CDR2 is SVGAGI in the germline V gene. Trimming removed 8 bases from V and 0 bases from J, with 6 bases in between. The CDR3 is 12 residues long. CDR3 sequence (DNA): TGTGCCAGCGGGGGCAGCACAGATACGCAGTATTTT. As protein: CASGGSTDTQYF.